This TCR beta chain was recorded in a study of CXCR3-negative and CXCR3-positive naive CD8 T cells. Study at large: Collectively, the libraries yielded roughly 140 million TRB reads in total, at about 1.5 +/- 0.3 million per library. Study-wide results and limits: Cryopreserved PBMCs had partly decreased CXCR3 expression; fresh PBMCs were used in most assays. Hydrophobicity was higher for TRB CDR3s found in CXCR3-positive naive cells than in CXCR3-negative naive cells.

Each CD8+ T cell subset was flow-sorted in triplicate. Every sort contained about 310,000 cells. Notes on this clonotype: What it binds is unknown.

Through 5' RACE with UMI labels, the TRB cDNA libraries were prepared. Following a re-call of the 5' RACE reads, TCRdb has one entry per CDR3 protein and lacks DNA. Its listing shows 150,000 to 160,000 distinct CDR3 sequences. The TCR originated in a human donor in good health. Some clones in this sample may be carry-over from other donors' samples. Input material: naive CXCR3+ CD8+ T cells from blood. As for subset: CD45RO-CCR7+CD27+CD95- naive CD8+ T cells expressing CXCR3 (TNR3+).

The chain's CDR3 is CSVEGGDSGRIEAFF. The chain combines TRBV29-1 with TRBJ1-1; TCRdb picks TRBD1, but there is no DNA to check that call. CDR3 size: 15 residues. Germline V lookup: CDR1 SQVTM, CDR2 ANQGSEA.